This TCR beta chain appears in the sequencing data of a study of human T cells and chemical hapten exposure. This clonotype was detected many times. Each cDNA molecule in the library carried unique molecular identifiers. TCRdb analysed the RACE reads with MiXCR anew, one entry per CDR3 protein. The sample shows around 200,000 distinct CDR3 sequences, about 31% of them seen only once. Time point specified: pre-sensitization, week 0. Sample treatment: therapeutic diphenylcyclopropenone sensitization with weekly scalp DPC. Germline CDR1 and CDR2: MDHEN and SYDVKM. V was trimmed by 6 bases and J by 5 bases, leaving 11 bases between them. The CDR3 is 12 residues long.

The sample was whole blood, taken in connection with sensitization to the hapten diphenylcyclopropenone (DPC). The rearrangement joins TRBV28 to TRBJ2-7, with no clear D. The receptor's source is a woman aged 30 to 39 with alopecia areata. Some clones in this sample may be carry-over from other donors' samples. The CDR3 loop reads CASSPYRHEQYF. The CDR3 DNA is TGTGCCAGCAGCCCCTATCGCCACGAGCAGTACTTC.